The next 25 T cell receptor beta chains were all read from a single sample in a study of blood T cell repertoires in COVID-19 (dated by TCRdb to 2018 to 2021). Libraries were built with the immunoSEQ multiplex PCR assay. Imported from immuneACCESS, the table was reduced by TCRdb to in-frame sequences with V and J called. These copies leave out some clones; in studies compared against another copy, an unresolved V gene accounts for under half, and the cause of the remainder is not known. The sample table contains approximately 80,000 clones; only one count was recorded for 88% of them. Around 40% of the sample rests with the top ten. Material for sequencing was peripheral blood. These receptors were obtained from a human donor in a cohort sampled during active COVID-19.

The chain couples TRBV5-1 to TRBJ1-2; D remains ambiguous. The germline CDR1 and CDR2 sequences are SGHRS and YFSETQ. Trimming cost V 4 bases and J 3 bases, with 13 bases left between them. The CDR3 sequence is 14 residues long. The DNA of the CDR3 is TGCGCCAGCAGCCTCTCCGACAAGTACTATGGCTACACCTTC. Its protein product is CASSLSDKYYGYTF. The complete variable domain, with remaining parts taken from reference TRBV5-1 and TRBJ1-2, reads KAGVTQTPRYLIKTRGQQVTLSCSPISGHRSVSWYQQTPGQGLQFLFEYFSETQRNKGNFPGRFSGRQFSNSRSEMNVSTLELGDSALYLCASSLSDKYYGYTFGSGTRLTVV.

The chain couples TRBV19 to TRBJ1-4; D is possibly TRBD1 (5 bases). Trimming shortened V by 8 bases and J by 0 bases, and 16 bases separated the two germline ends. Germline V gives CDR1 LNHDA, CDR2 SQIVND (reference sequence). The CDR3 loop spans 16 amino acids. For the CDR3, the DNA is TGTGCCAGTTCGATCAACAGGCCTGCAACTAATGAAAAACTGTTTTTT. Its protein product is CASSINRPATNEKLFF.

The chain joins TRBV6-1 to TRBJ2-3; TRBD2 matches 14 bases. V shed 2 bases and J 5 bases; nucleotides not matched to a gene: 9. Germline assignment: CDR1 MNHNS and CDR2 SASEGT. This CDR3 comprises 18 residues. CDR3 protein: CASSENPGTSGGRDTQYF. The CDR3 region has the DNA TGTGCCAGCAGTGAAAACCCCGGGACTAGCGGGGGCCGAGATACGCAGTATTTT.

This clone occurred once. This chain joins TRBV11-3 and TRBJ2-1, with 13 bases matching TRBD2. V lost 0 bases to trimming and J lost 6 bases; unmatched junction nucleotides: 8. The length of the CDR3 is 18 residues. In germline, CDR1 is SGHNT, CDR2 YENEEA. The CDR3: CASSLEVRGLAGINEQFF. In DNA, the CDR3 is TGTGCCAGCAGCTTAGAGGTTCGGGGACTAGCGGGAATCAATGAGCAGTTCTTC.

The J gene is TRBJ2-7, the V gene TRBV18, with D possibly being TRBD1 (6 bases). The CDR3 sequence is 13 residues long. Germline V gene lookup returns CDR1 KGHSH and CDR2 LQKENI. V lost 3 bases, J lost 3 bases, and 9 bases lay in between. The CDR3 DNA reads TGTGCCAGCTCACCTAAGGACAGCTACGAGCAGTACTTC. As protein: CASSPKDSYEQYF.

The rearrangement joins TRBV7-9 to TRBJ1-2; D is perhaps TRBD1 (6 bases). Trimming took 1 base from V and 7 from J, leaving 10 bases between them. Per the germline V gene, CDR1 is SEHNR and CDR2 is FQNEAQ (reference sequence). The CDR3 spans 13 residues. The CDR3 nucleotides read TGTGCCAGCAGCTTAGACAGGGTGGTTGGCTACACCTTC. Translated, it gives CASSLDRVVGYTF.

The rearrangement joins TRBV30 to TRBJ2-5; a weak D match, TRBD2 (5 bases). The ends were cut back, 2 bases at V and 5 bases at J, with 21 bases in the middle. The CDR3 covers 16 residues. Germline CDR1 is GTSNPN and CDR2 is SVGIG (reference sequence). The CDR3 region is CAWSPPYPSSTETQYF. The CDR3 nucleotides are TGTGCCTGGAGTCCCCCCTATCCTAGCTCTACGGAGACCCAGTACTTC.

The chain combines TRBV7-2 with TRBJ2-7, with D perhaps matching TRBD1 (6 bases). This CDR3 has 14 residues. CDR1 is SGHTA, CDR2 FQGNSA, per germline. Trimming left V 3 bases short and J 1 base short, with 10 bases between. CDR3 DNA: TGTGCCAGCAGCTTCAGGACAGATTCCTACGAGCAGTACTTC. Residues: CASSFRTDSYEQYF.

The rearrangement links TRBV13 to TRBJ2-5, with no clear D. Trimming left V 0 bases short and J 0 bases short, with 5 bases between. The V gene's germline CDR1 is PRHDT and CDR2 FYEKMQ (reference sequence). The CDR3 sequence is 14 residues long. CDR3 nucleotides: TGTGCCAGCAGCTTAGGCCGGTACCAAGAGACCCAGTACTTC. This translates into CASSLGRYQETQYF.

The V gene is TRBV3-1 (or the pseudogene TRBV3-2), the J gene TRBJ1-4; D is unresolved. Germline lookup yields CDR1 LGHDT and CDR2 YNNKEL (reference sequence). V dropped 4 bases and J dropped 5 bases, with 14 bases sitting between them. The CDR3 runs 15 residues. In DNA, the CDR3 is TGTGCCAGCAGCCCGCCAGGCCGGGAGAATGAAAAACTGTTTTTT. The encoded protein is CASSPPGRENEKLFF.

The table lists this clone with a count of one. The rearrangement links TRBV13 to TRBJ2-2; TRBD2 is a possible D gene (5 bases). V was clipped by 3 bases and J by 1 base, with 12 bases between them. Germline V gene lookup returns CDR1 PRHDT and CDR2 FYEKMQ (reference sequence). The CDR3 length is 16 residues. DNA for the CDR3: TGTGCCAGCAGCTTCGAGACGGGAAGGAACACCGGGGAGCTGTTTTTT. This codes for CASSFETGRNTGELFF.

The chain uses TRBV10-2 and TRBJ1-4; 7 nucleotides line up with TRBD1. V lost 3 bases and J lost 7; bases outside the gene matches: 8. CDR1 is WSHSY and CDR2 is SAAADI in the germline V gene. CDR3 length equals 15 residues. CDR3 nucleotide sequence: TGCGCCAGCAGTGACCAGACAGGGCTAGCTGAAAAACTGTTTTTT. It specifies CASSDQTGLAEKLFF.

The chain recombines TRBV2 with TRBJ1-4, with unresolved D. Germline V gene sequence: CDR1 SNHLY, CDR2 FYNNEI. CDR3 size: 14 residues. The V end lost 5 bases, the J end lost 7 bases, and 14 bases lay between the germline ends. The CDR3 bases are TGTGCCAGCAGTCCACGACAAGACCCTGAAAAACTGTTTTTT. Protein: CASSPRQDPEKLFF.

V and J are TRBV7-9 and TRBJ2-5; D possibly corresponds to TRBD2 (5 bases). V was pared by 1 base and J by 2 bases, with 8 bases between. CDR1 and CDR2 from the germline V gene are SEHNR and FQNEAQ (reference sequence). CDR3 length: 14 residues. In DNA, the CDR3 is TGTGCCAGCAGCTTAGAGCTAGCACAAGAGACCCAGTACTTC. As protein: CASSLELAQETQYF.

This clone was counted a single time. The CDR3 region has the DNA TGTGCCAGTAGTGGGGGACTAGCGGAGATCTACGAGCAGTACTTC. Translated, it gives CASSGGLAEIYEQYF. The chain has TRBV19 and TRBJ2-7, with 11 positions matching TRBD2. V lost 5 bases, J lost 3 bases, and 6 bases stayed unmatched. Per germline, CDR1 LNHDA and CDR2 SQIVND (reference sequence). CDR3 size: 15 residues.

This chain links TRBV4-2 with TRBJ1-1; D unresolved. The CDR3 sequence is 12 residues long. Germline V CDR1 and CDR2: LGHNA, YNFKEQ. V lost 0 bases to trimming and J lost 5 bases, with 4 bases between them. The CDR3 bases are TGTGCCAGCAGCCAAGATTATACTGAAGCTTTCTTT. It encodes CASSQDYTEAFF.

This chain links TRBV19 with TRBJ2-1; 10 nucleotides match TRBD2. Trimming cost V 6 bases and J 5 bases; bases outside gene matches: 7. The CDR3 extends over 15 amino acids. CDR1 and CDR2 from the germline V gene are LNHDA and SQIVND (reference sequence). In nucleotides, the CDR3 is TGTGCCAGTAGGCAGCGGGAGGGCTTAGACAATGAGCAGTTCTTC. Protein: CASRQREGLDNEQFF.

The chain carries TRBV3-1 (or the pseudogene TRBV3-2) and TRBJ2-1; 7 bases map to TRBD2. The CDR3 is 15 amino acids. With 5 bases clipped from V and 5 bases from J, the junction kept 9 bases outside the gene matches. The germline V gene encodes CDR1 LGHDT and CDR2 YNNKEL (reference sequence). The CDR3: CASSGGGQRHNEQFF. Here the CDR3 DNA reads TGTGCCAGCAGCGGGGGAGGGCAACGACACAATGAGCAGTTCTTC.

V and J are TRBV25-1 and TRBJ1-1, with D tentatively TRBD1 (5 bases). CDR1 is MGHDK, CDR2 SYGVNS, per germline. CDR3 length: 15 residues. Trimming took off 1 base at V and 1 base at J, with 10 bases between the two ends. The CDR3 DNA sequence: TGTGCCAGCAGTGAATGGGGGAGGGGGAACACTGAAGCTTTCTTT. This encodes CASSEWGRGNTEAFF.

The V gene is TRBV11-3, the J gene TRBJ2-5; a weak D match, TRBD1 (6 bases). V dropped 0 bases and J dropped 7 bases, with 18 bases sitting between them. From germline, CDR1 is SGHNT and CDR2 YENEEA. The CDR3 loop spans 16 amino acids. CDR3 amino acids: CASSLDLEAQGRTQYF. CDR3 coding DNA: TGTGCCAGCAGCTTAGACCTCGAGGCACAGGGCCGGACCCAGTACTTC.

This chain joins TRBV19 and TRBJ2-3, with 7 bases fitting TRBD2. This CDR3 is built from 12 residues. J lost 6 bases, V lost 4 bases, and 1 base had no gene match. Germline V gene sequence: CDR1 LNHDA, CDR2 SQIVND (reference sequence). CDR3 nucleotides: TGTGCCAGTAGTACCGGGGGGGATACGCAGTATTTT. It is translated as CASSTGGDTQYF. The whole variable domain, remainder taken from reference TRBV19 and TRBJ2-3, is DGGITQSPKYLFRKEGQNVTLSCEQNLNHDAMYWYRQDPGQGLRLIYYSQIVNDFQKGDIAEGYSVSREKKESFPLTVTSAQKNPTAFYLCASSTGGDTQYFGPGTRLTVL.

CDR3 DNA: TGTGCCAGCAGCTTTACTTCGACAGGTTCCTCTGGAAACACCATATATTTT. The encoded protein is CASSFTSTGSSGNTIYF. The rearrangement uses TRBV5-6 and TRBJ1-3, with TRBD1 as a possible D gene (6 bases). The CDR3 spans 17 residues. Germline V gene data show CDR1 as SGHDT and CDR2 as YYEEEE. Trimming pared 2 bases from V and 0 bases from J, leaving 15 bases between.

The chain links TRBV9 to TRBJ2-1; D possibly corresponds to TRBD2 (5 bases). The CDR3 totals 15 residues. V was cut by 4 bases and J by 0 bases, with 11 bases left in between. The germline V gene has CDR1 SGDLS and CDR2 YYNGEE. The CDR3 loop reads CASSLTGSSYNEQFF. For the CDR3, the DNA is TGTGCCAGCAGCCTGACGGGGAGCTCCTACAATGAGCAGTTCTTC.

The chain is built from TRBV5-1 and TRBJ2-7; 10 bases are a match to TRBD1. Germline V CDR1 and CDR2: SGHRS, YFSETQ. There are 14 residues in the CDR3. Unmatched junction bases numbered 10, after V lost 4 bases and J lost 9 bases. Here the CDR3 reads CASSPGQGLFRQYF. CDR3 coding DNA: TGCGCCAGCAGCCCGGGACAGGGGCTTTTCAGGCAGTACTTC. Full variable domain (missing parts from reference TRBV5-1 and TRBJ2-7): KAGVTQTPRYLIKTRGQQVTLSCSPISGHRSVSWYQQTPGQGLQFLFEYFSETQRNKGNFPGRFSGRQFSNSRSEMNVSTLELGDSALYLCASSPGQGLFRQYFGPGTRLTVT.

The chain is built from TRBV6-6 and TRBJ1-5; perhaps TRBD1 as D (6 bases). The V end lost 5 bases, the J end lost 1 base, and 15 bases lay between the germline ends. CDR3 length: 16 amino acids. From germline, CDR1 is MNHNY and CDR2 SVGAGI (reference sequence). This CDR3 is CASSPKGGVSNQPQHF. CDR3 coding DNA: TGTGCCAGCAGTCCCAAAGGGGGGGTCAGCAATCAGCCCCAGCATTTT.